The source of this TCR beta chain is a study of cytomegalovirus exposure and HLA in healthy donors. Overall study: Approximately 85 million unique TCRs from HLA-typed donors were held in an early release of data. Study observations and caveats: In a later analysis, at a false discovery rate of 0.05, over 15,000 TCR beta sequences matched HLA alleles. Generally TCR sequences proved uncommon, though certain public TCRs appeared in numerous donors. One later analysis reportedly identified an Asian-associated ancestry cluster that showed fewer N-insertions than the roughly 620-donor mean.

The PCR used 60 Vbeta and 13 Jbeta primers. Only in-frame clones appear in the TCRdb table, and some are missing; sequencing was by immunoSEQ multiplex PCR. This table has 150,000 to 180,000 clones, more than 75% appearing once. Germline V CDR1 and CDR2: SGHRS, YFSETQ. This CDR3 contains 20 residues. Unmatched junction bases numbered 16, after V lost 0 bases and J lost 4 bases. With respect to this clone: Its antigen is unidentified.

J is TRBJ2-5 and V is TRBV5-1; the match to TRBD2 covers 12 bases. The receptor was derived from a man aged 30 to 45 in good health and CMV-seropositive. Material for sequencing was PBMCs. CDR3 region: CASSLAPSGGGTSGGETQYF. The CDR3 region has the DNA TGCGCCAGCAGCTTGGCCCCTAGCGGGGGGGGTACCTCCGGGGGAGAGACCCAGTACTTC.